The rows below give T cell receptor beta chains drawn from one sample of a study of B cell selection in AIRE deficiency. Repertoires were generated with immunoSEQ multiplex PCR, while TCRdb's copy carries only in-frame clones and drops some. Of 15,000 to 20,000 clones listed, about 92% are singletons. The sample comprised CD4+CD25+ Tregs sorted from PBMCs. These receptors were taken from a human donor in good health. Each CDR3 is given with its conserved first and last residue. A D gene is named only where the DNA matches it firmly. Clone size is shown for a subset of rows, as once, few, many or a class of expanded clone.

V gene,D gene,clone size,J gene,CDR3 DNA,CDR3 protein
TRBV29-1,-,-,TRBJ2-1,TGCAGCGTTGAGGTGGACAGTTTACCAGACAATGAGCAGTTCTTC,CSVEVDSLPDNEQFF
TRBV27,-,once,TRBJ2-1,TGTGCCAGCAGTAGAAGACGGGACACCGGGGCCTACAATGAGCAGTTCTTC,CASSRRRDTGAYNEQFF
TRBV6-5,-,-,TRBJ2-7,TGTGCCAGCAGTTACTCTGGGTACGATACTTACGAGCAGTACTTC,CASSYSGYDTYEQYF
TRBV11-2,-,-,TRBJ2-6,TGTGCCAGCAGTTTCGGCACCCTCTCTGGGGCCAACGTCCTGACTTTC,CASSFGTLSGANVLTF
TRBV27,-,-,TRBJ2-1,TGTGCCAGCAGTGCCTATGGATTCGGTTACAGCAATGAGCAGTTCTTC,CASSAYGFGYSNEQFF
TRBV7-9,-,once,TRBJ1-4,TGTGCCAGCAGCTGGCCCGGGATTAATGAAAAACTGTTTTTT,CASSWPGINEKLFF
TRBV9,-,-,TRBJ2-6,TGTGCCAGCAGCGTAGGTCCTATCTCTGGGGCCAACGTCCTGACTTTC,CASSVGPISGANVLTF
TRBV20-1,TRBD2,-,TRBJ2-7,TGCAGCCCGACTAGCGCCTACGAGCAGTACTTC,CSPTSAYEQYF
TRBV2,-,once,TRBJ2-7,TGTGCCAGCAGTGACATATCCGCAGGGCGCTCAACCTACGAGCAGTACTTC,CASSDISAGRSTYEQYF
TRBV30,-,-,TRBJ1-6,TGTGCCTGGAGTGTAAGGAGGGCTGGGGCGTTGTTGTCACCCCTCCACTTT,CAWSVRRAGALLSPLHF
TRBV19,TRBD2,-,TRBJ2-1,TGTGCCAGTAGTGGGTTAGCGGGAGGTACGTACAATGAGCAGTTCTTC,CASSGLAGGTYNEQFF
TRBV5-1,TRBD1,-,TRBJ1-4,TGCGCCAGCAGCCCTGGGACAGCTGATGAAAAACTGTTTTTT,CASSPGTADEKLFF
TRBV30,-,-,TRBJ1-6,TGTGCCTGGAGTCGCATTAATTCACCCCTCCACTTT,CAWSRINSPLHF
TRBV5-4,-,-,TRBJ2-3,TGTGCCAGCAGCCAGGTGGCTAGTGCTGAAGATACGCAGTATTTT,CASSQVASAEDTQYF
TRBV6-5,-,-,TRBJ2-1,TGTGCCAGCAGCCCCCTAAGTGGGGTTGAGGAGCAGTTCTTC,CASSPLSGVEEQFF
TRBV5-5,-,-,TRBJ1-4,TGTGCCAGCAGCTTGGGCGGGAGAGATGAAAAACTGTTTTTT,CASSLGGRDEKLFF
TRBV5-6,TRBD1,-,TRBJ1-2,TGTGCCAGCAGCCGGACAGGGCCCTATGGCTACACCTTC,CASSRTGPYGYTF
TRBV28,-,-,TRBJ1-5,TGTGCCAGCAGCCGTAACAGGGCCGGTCAGCCCCAGCATTTT,CASSRNRAGQPQHF
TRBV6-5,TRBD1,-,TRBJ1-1,TGTGCCAGCAGTGCTCAGGGGGCGAGGGCTGAAGCTTTCTTT,CASSAQGARAEAFF
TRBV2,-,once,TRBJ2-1,TGTGCCAGCAGTGAACGGTGGGCTGGGGATGAGCAGTTCTTC,CASSERWAGDEQFF
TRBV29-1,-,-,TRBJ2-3,TGCAGCGTTGGAGCGTCCCGGGGGTATACGCAGTATTTT,CSVGASRGYTQYF
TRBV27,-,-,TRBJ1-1,TGTGCCAGCAGTTTATCTTGGAGGACGAACACTGAAGCTTTCTTT,CASSLSWRTNTEAFF
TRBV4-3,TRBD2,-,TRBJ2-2,TGCGCCAGCAGCCTTACCGGGCGGGGGATAATCTGGTGGGGTGGGGAGCTGTTTTTT,CASSLTGRGIIWWGGELFF
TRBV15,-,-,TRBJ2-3,TGTGCCACCAGCAGAGATGTCCGATCTCTCACAAGCACAGATACGCAGTATTTT,CATSRDVRSLTSTDTQYF
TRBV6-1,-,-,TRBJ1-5,TGTGCCAGCAGTTCGTCCTCTCTCGGCAATCAGCCCCAGCATTTT,CASSSSSLGNQPQHF
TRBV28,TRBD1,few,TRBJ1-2,TGTGCCAGTAGAGACAGGGGAGCCGCTAACTATGGCTACACCTTC,CASRDRGAANYGYTF
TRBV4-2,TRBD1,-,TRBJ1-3,TGTGCCAGCAGCACAGGGGGCGTAGGTGGAAACACCATATATTTT,CASSTGGVGGNTIYF
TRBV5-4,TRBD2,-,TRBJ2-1,TGTGCCAGCAGCTTGGGACTTCAGCGGGAGTTAGTTCGCTACAATGAGCAGTTCTTC,CASSLGLQRELVRYNEQFF
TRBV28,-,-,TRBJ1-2,TGTGCCAGCAGTTTCAGGGTGGGAGGCTACACCTTC,CASSFRVGGYTF
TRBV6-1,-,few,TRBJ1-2,TGTGCCAGCAGTGAAGGGCACGGCTACACCTTC,CASSEGHGYTF
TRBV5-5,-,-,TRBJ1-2,TGTGCCAGCAGCCAAGAATGGCGGACGTTAGTACGGGCCTTCCATGGCTACACCTTC,CASSQEWRTLVRAFHGYTF
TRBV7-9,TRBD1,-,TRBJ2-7,TGTGCCAGCAGTTTATTTTTAAAGGACAGGGGACTCTACGAGCAGTACTTC,CASSLFLKDRGLYEQYF
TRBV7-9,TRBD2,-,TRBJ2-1,TGTGCCAGCAGCTTAGGGCGGGCGGGAGTCTCCTACAATGAGCAGTTCTTC,CASSLGRAGVSYNEQFF
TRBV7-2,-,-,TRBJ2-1,TGTGCCAGCAGCTTGGCATGGGTAGTTTTCTTC,CASSLAWVVFF
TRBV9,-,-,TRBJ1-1,TGTGCCAGCAGCGTAGAAGGAATGAACACTGAAGCTTTCTTT,CASSVEGMNTEAFF
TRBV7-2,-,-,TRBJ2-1,TGTGCCAGCAGCCCCGGGGGTGGGCGGAGCCGTAATGAGCAGTTCTTC,CASSPGGGRSRNEQFF
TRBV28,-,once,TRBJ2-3,TGTGCCAGCAGCCCATCCGGGCCCTTCACAGATACGCAGTATTTT,CASSPSGPFTDTQYF
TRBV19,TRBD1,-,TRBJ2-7,TGTGCCAGTAGGAGTCGGACAGGGCTCTACGAGCAGTACTTC,CASRSRTGLYEQYF
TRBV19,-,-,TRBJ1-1,TGTGCCAGTAGTATGGCCACTCTGAGCCGACTGAACACTGAAGCTTTCTTT,CASSMATLSRLNTEAFF
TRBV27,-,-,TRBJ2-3,TGTGCCAGCAGTAGAGGGAAATTAGATACGCAGTATTTT,CASSRGKLDTQYF
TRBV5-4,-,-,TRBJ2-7,TGTGCCAGCAGCTTAGGGACCGAGAGGGACGAGCAGTACTTC,CASSLGTERDEQYF
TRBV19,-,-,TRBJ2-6,TGTGCCAGTGGGGATTTTTCTGGGGCCAACGTCCTGACTTTC,CASGDFSGANVLTF
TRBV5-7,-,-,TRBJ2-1,TGTGCCAGCAGCCTCGGCGTGGGTGAGCAGTTCTTC,CASSLGVGEQFF
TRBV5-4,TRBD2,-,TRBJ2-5,TGTGCCAGCAGCTTGGCCGGGTCTAGCGGGCCCCAAGAGACCCAGTACTTC,CASSLAGSSGPQETQYF
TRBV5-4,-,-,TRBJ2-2,TGTGCCAGCAGCTTGGGACAGGTTGACACCGGGGAGCTGTTTTTT,CASSLGQVDTGELFF
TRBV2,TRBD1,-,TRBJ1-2,TGTGCCAGCAGTCGAGTGGGACAGGGAGATGGCTACACCTTC,CASSRVGQGDGYTF
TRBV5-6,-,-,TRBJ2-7,TGTGCCAGCAGCCTGGGGAATTACGAGCAGTACTTC,CASSLGNYEQYF